This TCR beta chain came from a study of PD-L1 blockade in urothelial cancer. Study in general: The authors examined blood 3 weeks (second dose) and 6 weeks after treatment start.

With 5 bases removed from V and 2 bases from J, the gap between germline ends came to 15 bases. The CDR3 spans 15 residues. Germline V lookup: CDR1 SGHVS, CDR2 FQNEAQ. The repertoire was sequenced with immunoSEQ multiplex PCR; TCRdb's copy has only in-frame clones and lacks some. The sample lists about 39,000 clones, roughly 89% occurring once. This clone appeared once. The material was PBMCs, obtained around atezolizumab (anti-PD-L1) treatment. This TCR derives from a man aged 60 to 69 with urothelial cancer. The rearrangement joins TRBV7-8 to TRBJ1-1, with D tentatively TRBD1 (5 bases). The CDR3 spells CASSPDNRPNTEAFF. The CDR3 bases are TGTGCCAGCAGCCCCGATAACAGGCCTAACACTGAAGCTTTCTTT.